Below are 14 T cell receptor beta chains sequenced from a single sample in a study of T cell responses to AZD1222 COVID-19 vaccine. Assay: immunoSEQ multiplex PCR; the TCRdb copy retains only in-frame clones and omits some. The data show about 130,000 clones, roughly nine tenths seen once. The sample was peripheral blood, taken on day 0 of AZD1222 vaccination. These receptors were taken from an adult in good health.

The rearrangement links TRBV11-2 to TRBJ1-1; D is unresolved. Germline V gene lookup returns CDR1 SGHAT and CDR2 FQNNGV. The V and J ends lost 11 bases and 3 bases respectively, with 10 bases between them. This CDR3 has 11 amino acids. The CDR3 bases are TGTGCCTCTCGATTGTACACTGAAGCTTTCTTT. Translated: CASRLYTEAFF.

CDR3 sequence (DNA): TGTGCCAGCTCACCACAAGAAGGGGTTGAAGCTTTCTTT. Residues: CASSPQEGVEAFF. The V and J genes are TRBV18 and TRBJ1-1; the D gene is possibly TRBD1 (5 bases). Trimming removed 1 base from V and 7 bases from J, with 10 bases in between. The CDR3 consists of 13 residues. The germline V gene has CDR1 KGHSH and CDR2 LQKENI.

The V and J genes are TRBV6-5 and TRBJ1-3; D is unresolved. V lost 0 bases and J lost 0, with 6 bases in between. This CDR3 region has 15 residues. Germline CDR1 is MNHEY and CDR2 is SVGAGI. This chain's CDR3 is CASSYSVHSGNTIYF. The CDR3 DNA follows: TGTGCCAGCAGTTACTCTGTTCACTCTGGAAACACCATATATTTT.

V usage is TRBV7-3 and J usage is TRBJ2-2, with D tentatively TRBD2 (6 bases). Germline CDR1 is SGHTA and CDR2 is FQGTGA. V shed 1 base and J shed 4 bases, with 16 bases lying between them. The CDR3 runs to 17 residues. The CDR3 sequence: CASSLNSAPGVTGELFF. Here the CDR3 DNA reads TGTGCCAGCAGCTTAAATTCTGCGCCGGGGGTCACCGGGGAGCTGTTTTTT.

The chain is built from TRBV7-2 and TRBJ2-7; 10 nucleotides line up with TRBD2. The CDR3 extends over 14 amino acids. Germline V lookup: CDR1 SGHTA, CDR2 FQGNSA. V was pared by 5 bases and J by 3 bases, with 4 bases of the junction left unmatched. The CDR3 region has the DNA TGTGCCAGCAGCGCCCGGACTAGCGGCTACGAGCAGTACTTC. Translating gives CASSARTSGYEQYF.

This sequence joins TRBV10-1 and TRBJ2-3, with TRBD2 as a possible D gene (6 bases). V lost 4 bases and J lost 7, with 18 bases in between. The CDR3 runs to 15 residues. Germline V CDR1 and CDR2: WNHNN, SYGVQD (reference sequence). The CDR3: CASSGAPGGTNTQYF. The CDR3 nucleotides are TGCGCCAGCAGTGGAGCCCCCGGAGGGACGAATACGCAGTATTTT.

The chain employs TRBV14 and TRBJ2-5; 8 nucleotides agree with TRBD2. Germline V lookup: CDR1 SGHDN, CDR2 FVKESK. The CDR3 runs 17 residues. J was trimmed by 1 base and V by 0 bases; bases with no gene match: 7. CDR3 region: CASSQDVAGGLQETQYF. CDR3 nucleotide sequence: TGTGCCAGCAGCCAAGATGTGGCGGGGGGCCTCCAAGAGACCCAGTACTTC.

CDR3 region: CASSTGTTKGETQYF. The DNA of the CDR3 is TGTGCCAGTAGTACCGGGACCACAAAGGGAGAGACCCAGTACTTC. The V and J genes are TRBV19 and TRBJ2-5; D may be TRBD1 or TRBD2 (5 bases each). The CDR3 extends over 15 amino acids. V gave up 4 bases and J gave up 4 bases, with 16 bases separating them. The germline V gene has CDR1 LNHDA and CDR2 SQIVND (reference sequence).

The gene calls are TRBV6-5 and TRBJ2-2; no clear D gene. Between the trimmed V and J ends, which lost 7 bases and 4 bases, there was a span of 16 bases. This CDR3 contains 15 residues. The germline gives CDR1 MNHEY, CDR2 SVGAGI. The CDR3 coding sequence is TGTGCCAGCACCCTCCGGATAGGATTCACCGGGGAGCTGTTTTTT. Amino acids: CASTLRIGFTGELFF.

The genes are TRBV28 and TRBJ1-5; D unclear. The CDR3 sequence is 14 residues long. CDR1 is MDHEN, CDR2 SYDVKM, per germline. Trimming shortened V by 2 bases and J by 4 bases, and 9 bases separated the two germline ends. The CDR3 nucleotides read TGTGCCAGCAGTTTAGTGATAGGAAATCAGCCCCAGCATTTT. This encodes CASSLVIGNQPQHF.

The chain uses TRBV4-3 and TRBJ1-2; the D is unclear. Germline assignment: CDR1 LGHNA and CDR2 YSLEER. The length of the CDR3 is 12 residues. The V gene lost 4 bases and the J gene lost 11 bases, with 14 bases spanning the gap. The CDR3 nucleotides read TGCGCCAGCAGCCTAAACGGGGTAGGGTACACCTTC. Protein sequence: CASSLNGVGYTF.

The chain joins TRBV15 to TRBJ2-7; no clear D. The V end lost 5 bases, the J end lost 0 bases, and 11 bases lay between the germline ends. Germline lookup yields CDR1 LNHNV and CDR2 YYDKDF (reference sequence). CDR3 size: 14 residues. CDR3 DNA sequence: TGTGCCACCAGCGACGGCCCGAGCTCCTACGAGCAGTACTTC. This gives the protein CATSDGPSSYEQYF.

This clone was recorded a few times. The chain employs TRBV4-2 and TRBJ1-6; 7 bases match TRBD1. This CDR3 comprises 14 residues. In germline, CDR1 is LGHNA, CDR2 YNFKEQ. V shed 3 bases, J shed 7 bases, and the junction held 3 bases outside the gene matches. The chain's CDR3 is CASSQGTENSPLHF. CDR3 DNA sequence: TGTGCCAGCAGCCAGGGGACAGAAAATTCACCCCTCCACTTT.

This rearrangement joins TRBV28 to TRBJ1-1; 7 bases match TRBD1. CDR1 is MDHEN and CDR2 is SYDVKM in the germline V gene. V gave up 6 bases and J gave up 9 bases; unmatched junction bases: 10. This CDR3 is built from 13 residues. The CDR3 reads CASSAFSGQKAFF. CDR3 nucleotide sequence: TGTGCCAGCAGCGCATTTTCGGGACAGAAAGCTTTCTTT. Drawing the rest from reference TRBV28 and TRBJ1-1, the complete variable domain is DVKVTQSSRYLVKRTGEKVFLECVQDMDHENMFWYRQDPGLGLRLIYFSYDVKMKEKGDIPEGYSVSREKKERFSLILESASTNQTSMYLCASSAFSGQKAFFGQGTRLTVV.